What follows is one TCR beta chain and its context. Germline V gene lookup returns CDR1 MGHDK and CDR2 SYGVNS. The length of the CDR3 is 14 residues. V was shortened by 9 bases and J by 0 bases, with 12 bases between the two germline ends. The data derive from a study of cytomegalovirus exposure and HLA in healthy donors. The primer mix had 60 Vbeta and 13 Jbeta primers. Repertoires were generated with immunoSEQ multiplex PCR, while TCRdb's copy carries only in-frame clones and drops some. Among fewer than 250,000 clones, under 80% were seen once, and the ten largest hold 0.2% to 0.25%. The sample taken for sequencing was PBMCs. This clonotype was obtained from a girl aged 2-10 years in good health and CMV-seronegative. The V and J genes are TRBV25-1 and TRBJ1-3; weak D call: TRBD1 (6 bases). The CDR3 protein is CASQGYVSGNTIYF. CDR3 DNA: TGTGCCAGTCAGGGGTACGTCTCTGGAAACACCATATATTTT.